This T cell receptor (beta chain) was captured by sequencing in a study of blood T cell repertoires in COVID-19. Study background: Samples came from the United States, Italy and Spain, spanning acute and convalescent COVID-19.

TCRdb's copy holds only in-frame clones and misses some; the assay was immunoSEQ multiplex PCR. Of 300,000 to 400,000 clones listed, roughly 90% are singletons. Per germline, CDR1 SGHAT and CDR2 FQNNGV. The CDR3 is made up of 16 amino acids. V trimming: 5 bases; J trimming: 5 bases; junction bases outside the gene matches: 10. This clone appeared a single time. The rearrangement joins TRBV11-2 to TRBJ1-4; TRBD1 agrees at 8 bases. Material for sequencing was PBMCs or T cells enriched from blood (not recorded which). The TCR sequence derives from a woman in her 30s with acute COVID-19. Written as DNA, the CDR3 is TGTGCCAGCAGCGTGGGACAGGTACTGACCAATGAAAAACTGTTTTTT. Translating it yields CASSVGQVLTNEKLFF.